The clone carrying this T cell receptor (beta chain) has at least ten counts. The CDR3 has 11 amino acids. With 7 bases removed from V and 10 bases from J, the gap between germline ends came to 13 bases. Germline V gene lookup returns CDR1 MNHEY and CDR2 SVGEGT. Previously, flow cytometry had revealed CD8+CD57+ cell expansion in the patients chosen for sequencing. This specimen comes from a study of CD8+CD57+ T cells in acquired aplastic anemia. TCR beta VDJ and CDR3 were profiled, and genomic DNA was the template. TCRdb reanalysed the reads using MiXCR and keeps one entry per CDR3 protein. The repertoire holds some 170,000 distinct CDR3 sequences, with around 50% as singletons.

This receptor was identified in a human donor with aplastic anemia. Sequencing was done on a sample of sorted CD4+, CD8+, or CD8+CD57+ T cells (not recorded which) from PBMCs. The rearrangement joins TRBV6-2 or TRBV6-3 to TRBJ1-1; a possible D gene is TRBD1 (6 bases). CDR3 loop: CASTLNRAAFF. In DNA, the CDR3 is TGTGCCAGCACCTTAAACAGGGCAGCTTTCTTT.